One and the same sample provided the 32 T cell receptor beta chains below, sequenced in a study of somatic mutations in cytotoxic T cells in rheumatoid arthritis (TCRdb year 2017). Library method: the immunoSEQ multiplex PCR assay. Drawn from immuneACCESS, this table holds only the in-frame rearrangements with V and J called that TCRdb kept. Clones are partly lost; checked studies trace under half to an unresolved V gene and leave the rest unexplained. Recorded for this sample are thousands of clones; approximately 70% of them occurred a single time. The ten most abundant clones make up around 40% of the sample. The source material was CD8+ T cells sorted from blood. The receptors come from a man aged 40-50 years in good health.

CDR3 DNA: TGTGCCAGCAGCTTGCCGGTAGCTGAGCAGTTCTTC. Its protein product is CASSLPVAEQFF. The chain joins TRBV7-2 to TRBJ2-1; D not resolved. The V gene's germline CDR1 is SGHTA and CDR2 FQGNSA. The CDR3 is 12 amino acids. The V end was cut by 3 bases, the J end by 9 bases, with 9 bases between.

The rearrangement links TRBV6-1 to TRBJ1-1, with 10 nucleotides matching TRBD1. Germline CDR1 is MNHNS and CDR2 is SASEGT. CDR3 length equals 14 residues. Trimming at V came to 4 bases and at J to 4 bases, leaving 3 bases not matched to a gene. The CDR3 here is CASSVGTGVTEAFF. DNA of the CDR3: TGTGCCAGCAGTGTTGGGACAGGGGTCACTGAAGCTTTCTTT.

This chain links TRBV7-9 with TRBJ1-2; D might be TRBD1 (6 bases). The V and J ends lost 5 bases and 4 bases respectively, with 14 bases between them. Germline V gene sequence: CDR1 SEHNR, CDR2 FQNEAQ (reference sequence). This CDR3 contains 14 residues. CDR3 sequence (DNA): TGTGCCAGCAGCGAGGGGGTAGGGGGCTATGGCTACACCTTC. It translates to CASSEGVGGYGYTF.

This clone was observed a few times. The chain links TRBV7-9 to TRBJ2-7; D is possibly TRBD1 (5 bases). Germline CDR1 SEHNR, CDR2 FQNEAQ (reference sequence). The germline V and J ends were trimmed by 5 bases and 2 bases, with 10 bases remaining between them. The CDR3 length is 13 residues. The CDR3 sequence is CASSPTGAYEQYF. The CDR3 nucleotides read TGTGCCAGCAGCCCAACAGGAGCCTACGAGCAGTACTTC.

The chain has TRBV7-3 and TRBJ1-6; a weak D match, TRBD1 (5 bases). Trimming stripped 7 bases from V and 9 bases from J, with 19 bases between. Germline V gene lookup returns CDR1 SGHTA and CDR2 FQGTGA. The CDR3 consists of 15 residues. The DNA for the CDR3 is TGTGCCAGCACCCGACGGTTCAGGGAGGGTTCACCCCTCCACTTT. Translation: CASTRRFREGSPLHF.

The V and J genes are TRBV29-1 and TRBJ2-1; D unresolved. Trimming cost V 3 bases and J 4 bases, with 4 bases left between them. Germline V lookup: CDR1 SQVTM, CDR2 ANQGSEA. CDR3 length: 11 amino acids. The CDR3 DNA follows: TGCAGCGTTGACAGTTACAATGAGCAGTTCTTC. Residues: CSVDSYNEQFF.

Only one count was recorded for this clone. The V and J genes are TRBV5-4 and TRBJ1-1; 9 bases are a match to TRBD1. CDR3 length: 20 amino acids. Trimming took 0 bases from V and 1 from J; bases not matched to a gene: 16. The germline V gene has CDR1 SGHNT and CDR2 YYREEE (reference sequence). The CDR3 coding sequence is TGTGCCAGCAGCTTGGATGTGGCCTACAGGGGGCAGGGGGGGAACACTGAAGCTTTCTTT. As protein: CASSLDVAYRGQGGNTEAFF.

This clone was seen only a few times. For the CDR3, the DNA is TGCGCCAGCAGCCAATCCCGTTGGAGGGGTCACAATCAGCCCCAGCATTTT. Amino acids: CASSQSRWRGHNQPQHF. This chain links TRBV4-1 with TRBJ1-5; TRBD1 is a possible D gene (5 bases). This CDR3 has 17 amino acids. Germline CDR1 and CDR2: MGHRA and YSYEKL. Deletions cut 2 bases from V and 3 bases from J, with 17 bases between.

The chain's CDR3 is CASSFGTGGRETQYF. In DNA, the CDR3 is TGTGCCAGCAGCTTCGGGACAGGGGGCAGAGAGACCCAGTACTTC. The chain has TRBV7-9 and TRBJ2-5, with 12 positions matching TRBD1. The CDR3 length is 15 residues. V shed 3 bases, J shed 4 bases, and the junction held 3 bases outside the gene matches. Germline values: CDR1 SEHNR, CDR2 FQNEAQ (reference sequence).

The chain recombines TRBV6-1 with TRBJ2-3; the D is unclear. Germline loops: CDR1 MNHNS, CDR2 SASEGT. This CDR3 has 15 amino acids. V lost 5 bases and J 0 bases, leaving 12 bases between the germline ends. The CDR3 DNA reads TGTGCCAGCAGTACCGACGGATCTAGCACAGATACGCAGTATTTT. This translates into CASSTDGSSTDTQYF.

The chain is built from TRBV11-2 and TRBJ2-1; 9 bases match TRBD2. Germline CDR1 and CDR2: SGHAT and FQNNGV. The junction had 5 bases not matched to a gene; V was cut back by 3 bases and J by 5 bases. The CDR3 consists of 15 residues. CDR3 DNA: TGTGCCAGCAGCTTGAGCGCGGGAGGGAACAATGAGCAGTTCTTC. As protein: CASSLSAGGNNEQFF. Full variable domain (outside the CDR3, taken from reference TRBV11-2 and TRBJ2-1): EAGVAQSPRYKIIEKRQSVAFWCNPISGHATLYWYQQILGQGPKLLIQFQNNGVVDDSQLPKDRFSAERLKGVDSTLKIQPAKLEDSAVYLCASSLSAGGNNEQFFGPGTRLTVL.

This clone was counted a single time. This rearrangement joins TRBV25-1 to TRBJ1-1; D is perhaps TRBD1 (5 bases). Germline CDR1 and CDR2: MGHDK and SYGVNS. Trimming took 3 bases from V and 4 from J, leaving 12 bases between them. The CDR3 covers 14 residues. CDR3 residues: CASSDQGTSTEAFF. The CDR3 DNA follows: TGTGCCAGCAGTGACCAGGGTACTAGCACTGAAGCTTTCTTT.

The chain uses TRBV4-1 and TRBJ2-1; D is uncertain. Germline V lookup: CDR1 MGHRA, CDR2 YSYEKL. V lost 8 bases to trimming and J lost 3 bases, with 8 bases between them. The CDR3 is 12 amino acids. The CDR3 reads CASSDRYNEQFF. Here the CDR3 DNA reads TGCGCCAGCTCGGACCGCTACAATGAGCAGTTCTTC.

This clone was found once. CDR3 in DNA: TGTGCCTGGTGGCGGCAGGGTTGGGGCTATGGCTACACCTTC. Protein: CAWWRQGWGYGYTF. The chain couples TRBV30 to TRBJ1-2, with D tentatively TRBD1 (5 bases). The V end lost 5 bases, the J end lost 4 bases, and 17 bases lay between the germline ends. Germline CDR1 reads GTSNPN; CDR2 reads SVGIG (reference sequence). This CDR3 is built from 14 residues.

CDR3 DNA sequence: TGTGCCAGCAGCTTGCTCGGGGAAAGGGAGGATACGCAGTATTTT. Its translation is CASSLLGEREDTQYF. The V gene is TRBV5-4, the J gene TRBJ2-3; D may be TRBD2 (5 bases). There are 15 residues in the CDR3. The germline gives CDR1 SGHNT, CDR2 YYREEE (reference sequence). Trimming removed 1 base from V and 6 bases from J, with 15 bases in between.

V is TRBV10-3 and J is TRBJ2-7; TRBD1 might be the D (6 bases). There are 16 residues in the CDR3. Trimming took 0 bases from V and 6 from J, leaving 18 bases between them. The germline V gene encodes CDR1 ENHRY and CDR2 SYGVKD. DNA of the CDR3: TGTGCCATCAGTGAGTCGATACAGGGCGTTGTTTCCGAGCAGTACTTC. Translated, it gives CAISESIQGVVSEQYF.

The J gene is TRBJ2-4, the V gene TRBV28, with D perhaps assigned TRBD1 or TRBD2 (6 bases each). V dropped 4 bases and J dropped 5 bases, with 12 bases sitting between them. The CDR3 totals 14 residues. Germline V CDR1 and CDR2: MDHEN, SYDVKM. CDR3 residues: CASSYRGPQNIQYF. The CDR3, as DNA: TGTGCCAGCAGTTACCGGGGGCCACAAAACATTCAGTACTTC.

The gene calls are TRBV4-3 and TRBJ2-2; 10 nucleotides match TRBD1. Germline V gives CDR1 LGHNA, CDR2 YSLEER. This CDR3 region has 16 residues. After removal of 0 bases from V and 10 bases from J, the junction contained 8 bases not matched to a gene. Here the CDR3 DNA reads TGCGCCAGCAGCCAAGATCTTGGGACAGGGGCGGTGGAGCTGTTTTTT. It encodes CASSQDLGTGAVELFF.

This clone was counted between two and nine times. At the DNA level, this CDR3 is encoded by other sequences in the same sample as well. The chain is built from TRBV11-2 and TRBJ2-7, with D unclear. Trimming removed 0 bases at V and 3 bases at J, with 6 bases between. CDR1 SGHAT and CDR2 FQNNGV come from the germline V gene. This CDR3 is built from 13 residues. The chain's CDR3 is CASSLEPGYEQYF. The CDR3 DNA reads TGTGCCAGCAGCTTAGAGCCGGGCTACGAGCAGTACTTC. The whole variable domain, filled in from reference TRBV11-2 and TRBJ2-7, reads EAGVAQSPRYKIIEKRQSVAFWCNPISGHATLYWYQQILGQGPKLLIQFQNNGVVDDSQLPKDRFSAERLKGVDSTLKIQPAKLEDSAVYLCASSLEPGYEQYFGPGTRLTVT.

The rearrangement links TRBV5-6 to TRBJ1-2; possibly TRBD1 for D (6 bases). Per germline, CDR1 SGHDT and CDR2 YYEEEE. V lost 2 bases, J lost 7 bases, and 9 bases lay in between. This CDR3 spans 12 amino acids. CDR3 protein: CASSLQGVGYTF. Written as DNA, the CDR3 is TGTGCCAGCAGCTTACAGGGCGTTGGCTACACCTTC.

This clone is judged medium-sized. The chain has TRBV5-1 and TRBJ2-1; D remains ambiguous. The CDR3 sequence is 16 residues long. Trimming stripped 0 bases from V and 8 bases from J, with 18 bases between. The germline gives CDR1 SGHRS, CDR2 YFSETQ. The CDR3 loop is CASSLEDPVLFDEQFF. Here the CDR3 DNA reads TGCGCCAGCAGCTTGGAGGATCCCGTTCTCTTCGATGAGCAGTTCTTC.

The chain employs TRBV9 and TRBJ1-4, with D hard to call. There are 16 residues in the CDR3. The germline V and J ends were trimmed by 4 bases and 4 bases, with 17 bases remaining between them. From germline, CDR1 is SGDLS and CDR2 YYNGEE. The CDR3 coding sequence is TGTGCCAGCAGCCCCCCCGGGGAGGGAGGTAATGAAAAACTGTTTTTT. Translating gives CASSPPGEGGNEKLFF.

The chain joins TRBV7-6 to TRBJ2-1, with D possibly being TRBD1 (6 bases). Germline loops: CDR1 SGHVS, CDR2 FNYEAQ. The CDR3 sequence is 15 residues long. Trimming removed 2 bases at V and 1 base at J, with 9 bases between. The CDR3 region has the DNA TGTGCCAGCAGCTTACGGACAGCGTCCTACAATGAGCAGTTCTTC. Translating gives CASSLRTASYNEQFF.

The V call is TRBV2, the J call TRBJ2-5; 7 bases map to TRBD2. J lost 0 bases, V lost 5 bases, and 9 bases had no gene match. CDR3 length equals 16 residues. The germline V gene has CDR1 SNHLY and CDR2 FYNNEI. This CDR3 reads CASSTPGLLYQETQYF. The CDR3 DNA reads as TGTGCCAGCAGTACCCCGGGACTATTGTACCAAGAGACCCAGTACTTC.

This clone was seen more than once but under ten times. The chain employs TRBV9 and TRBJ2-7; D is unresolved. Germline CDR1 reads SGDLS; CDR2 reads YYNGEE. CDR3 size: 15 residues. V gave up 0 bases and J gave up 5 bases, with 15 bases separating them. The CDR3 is CASSVAGGNLNEQYF. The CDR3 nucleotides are TGTGCCAGCAGCGTAGCTGGTGGGAACTTAAACGAGCAGTACTTC.

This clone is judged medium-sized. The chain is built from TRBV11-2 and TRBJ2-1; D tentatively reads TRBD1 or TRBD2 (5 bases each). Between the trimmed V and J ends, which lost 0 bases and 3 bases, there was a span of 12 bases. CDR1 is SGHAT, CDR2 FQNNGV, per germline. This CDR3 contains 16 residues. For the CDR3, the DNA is TGTGCCAGCAGCTTAGATGTTCGAGGGGTCTACAATGAGCAGTTCTTC. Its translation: CASSLDVRGVYNEQFF.

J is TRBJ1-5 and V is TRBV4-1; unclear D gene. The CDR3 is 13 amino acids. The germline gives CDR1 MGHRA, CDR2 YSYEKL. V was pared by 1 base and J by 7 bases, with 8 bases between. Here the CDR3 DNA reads TGCGCCAGCAGCCAAGTCCTTCGGCAGCCCCAGCATTTT. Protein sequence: CASSQVLRQPQHF.

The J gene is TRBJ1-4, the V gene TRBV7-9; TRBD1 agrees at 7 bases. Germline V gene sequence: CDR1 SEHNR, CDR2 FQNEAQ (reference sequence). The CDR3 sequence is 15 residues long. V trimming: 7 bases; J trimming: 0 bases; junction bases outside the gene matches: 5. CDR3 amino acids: CASTDDRATNEKLFF. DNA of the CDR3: TGTGCCAGCACCGATGACAGGGCAACTAATGAAAAACTGTTTTTT.

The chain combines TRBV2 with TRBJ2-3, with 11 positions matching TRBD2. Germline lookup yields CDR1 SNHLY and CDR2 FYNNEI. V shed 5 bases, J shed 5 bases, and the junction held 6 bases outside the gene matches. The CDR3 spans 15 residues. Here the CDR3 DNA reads TGTGCCAGCAGTTCTGGACTAGCGGGTCGAGATACGCAGTATTTT. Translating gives CASSSGLAGRDTQYF.

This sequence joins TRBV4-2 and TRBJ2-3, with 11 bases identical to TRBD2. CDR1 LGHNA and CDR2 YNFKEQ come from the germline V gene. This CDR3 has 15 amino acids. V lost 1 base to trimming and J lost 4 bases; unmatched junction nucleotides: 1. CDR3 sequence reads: CASSQVAGGADTQYF. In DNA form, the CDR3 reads TGTGCCAGCAGCCAAGTAGCGGGAGGGGCAGATACGCAGTATTTT.

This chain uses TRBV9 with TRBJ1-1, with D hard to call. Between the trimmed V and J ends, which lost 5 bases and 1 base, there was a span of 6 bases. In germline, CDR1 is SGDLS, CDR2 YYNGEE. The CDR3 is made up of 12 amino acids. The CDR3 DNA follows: TGTGCCAGCAGGAGTCAGAACACTGAAGCTTTCTTT. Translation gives CASRSQNTEAFF.

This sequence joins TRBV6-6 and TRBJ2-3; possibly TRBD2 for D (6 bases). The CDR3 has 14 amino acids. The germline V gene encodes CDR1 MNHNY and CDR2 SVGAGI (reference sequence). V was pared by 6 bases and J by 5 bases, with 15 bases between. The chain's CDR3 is CASRNRASEDTQYF. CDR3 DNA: TGTGCCAGCAGGAATCGGGCTAGCGAAGATACGCAGTATTTT.